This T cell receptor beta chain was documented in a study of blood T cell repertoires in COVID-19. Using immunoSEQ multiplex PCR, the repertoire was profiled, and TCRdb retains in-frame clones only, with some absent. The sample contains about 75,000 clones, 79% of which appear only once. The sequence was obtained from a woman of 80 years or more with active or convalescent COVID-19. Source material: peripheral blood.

This CDR3 reads CAISADRFEAFF. The CDR3 DNA is TGTGCCATCAGCGCGGACAGGTTCGAAGCTTTCTTT. This rearrangement joins TRBV10-3 to TRBJ1-1, with TRBD1 matching 7 bases. The trim removed 6 bases at V and 8 bases at J, leaving 6 bases unmatched. The germline gives CDR1 ENHRY, CDR2 SYGVKD. This CDR3 has 12 amino acids.